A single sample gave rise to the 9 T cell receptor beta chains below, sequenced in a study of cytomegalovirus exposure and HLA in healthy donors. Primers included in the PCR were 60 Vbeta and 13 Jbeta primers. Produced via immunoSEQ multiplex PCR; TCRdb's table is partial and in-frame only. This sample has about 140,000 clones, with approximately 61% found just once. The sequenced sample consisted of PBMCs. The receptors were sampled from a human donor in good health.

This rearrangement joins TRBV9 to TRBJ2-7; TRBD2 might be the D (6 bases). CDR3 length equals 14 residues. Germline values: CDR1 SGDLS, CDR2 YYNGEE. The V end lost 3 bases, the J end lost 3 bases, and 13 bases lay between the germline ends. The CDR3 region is CASSGRESHYEQYF. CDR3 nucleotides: TGTGCCAGCAGCGGCCGGGAGAGCCACTACGAGCAGTACTTC.

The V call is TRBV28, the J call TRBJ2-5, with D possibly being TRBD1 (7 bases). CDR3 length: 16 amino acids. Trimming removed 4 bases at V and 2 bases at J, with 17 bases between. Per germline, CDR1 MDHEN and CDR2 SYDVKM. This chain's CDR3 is CASSSAGTANQETQYF. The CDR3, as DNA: TGTGCCAGCAGTTCCGCGGGGACAGCGAATCAAGAGACCCAGTACTTC.

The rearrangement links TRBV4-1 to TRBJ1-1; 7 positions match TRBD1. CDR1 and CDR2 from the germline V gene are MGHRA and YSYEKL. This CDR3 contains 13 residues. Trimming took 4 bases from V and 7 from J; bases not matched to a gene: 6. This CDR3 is CASSPPGQREAFF. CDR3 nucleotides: TGCGCCAGCAGCCCCCCGGGACAGCGTGAAGCTTTCTTT.

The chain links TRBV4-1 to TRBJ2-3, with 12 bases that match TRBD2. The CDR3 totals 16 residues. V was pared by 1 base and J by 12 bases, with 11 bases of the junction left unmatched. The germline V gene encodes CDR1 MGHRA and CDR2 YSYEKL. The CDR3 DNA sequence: TGCGCCAGCAGCCAAGTTGCCCTAGCGGGAGGGGAACGACAGTATTTT. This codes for CASSQVALAGGERQYF.

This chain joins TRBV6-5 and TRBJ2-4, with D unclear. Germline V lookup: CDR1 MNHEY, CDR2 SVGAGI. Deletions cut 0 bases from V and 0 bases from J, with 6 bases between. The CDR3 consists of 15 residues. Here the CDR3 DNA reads TGTGCCAGCAGTTACTCCGAGTTAGCCAAAAACATTCAGTACTTC. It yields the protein CASSYSELAKNIQYF.

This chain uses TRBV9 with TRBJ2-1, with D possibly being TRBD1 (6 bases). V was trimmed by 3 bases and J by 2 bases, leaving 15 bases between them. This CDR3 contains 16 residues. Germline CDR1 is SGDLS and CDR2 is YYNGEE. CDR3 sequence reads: CASSAFRGRPYNEQFF. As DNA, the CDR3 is TGTGCCAGCAGCGCTTTCAGGGGTCGGCCCTACAATGAGCAGTTCTTC.

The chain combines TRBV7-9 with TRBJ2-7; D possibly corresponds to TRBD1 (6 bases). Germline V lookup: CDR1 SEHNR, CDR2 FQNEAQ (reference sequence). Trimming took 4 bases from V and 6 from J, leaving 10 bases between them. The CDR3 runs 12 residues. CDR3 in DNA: TGTGCCAGCAGCTCAACAGGGTCCGAGCAGTACTTC. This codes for CASSSTGSEQYF.

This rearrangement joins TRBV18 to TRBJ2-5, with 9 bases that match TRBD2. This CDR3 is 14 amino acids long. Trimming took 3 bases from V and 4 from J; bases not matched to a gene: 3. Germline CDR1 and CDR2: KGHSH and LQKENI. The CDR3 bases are TGTGCCAGCTCACCGGGACTAGCCCCAGAGACCCAGTACTTC. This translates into CASSPGLAPETQYF.

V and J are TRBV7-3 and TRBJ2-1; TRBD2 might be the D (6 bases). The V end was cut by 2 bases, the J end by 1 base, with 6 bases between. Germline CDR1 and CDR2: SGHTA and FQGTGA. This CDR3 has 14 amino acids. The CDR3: CASSLRGSYNEQFF. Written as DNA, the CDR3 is TGTGCCAGCAGCTTACGGGGGTCCTACAATGAGCAGTTCTTC.